This passage covers 24 T cell receptor beta chains from one sample sequenced in a study of OX40 agonist ivuxolimab in advanced cancers. Generated by immunoSEQ multiplex PCR, the TCRdb table keeps only in-frame clones and is missing some. The table includes 50,000 to 65,000 clones, approximately 80% detected once. The starting material was CD4+ or CD8+ T cells sorted from blood, obtained in a trial of the OX40 agonist ivuxolimab. These receptor sequences come from an adult with an advanced solid tumor such as melanoma, head and neck, liver or kidney cancer.

This rearrangement joins TRBV4-1 to TRBJ2-4, with D perhaps TRBD1 (6 bases). Germline CDR1 is MGHRA and CDR2 is YSYEKL. CDR3 length equals 14 residues. V lost 4 bases, J lost 1 base, and 8 bases lay in between. As DNA, the CDR3 is TGCGCCAGCAGCCCTCAGGGGGCCAAAAACATTCAGTACTTC. It translates to CASSPQGAKNIQYF.

In this sample, this clone turned up a few times. The sample holds other DNA sequences that translate to the same CDR3. The chain is built from TRBV5-6 and TRBJ1-1; no definite D call. V shed 0 bases and J shed 3 bases, with 21 bases lying between them. There are 18 residues in the CDR3. The germline gives CDR1 SGHDT, CDR2 YYEEEE. The CDR3 DNA reads TGTGCCAGCAGCTTGGGGGCTGGGAGGACGGCTAAGGACACTGAAGCTTTCTTT. It encodes CASSLGAGRTAKDTEAFF.

The chain uses TRBV5-1 and TRBJ1-1; 7 bases are shared with TRBD1. The CDR3 is made up of 13 amino acids. Germline CDR1 and CDR2: SGHRS and YFSETQ. The ends lost 2 bases at V and 4 bases at J; junction bases unmatched: 2. The CDR3, as DNA: TGCGCCAGCAGCTTCGGACAGGTCACTGAAGCTTTCTTT. The encoded protein is CASSFGQVTEAFF. Variable domain in full (rest from reference TRBV5-1 and TRBJ1-1): KAGVTQTPRYLIKTRGQQVTLSCSPISGHRSVSWYQQTPGQGLQFLFEYFSETQRNKGNFPGRFSGRQFSNSRSEMNVSTLELGDSALYLCASSFGQVTEAFFGQGTRLTVV.

The chain employs TRBV19 and TRBJ1-3; D is ambiguous. Germline assignment: CDR1 LNHDA and CDR2 SQIVND (reference sequence). CDR3 length: 15 amino acids. V gave up 0 bases and J gave up 0 bases, with 6 bases separating them. The CDR3 DNA sequence: TGTGCCAGTAGTATAGACAGGAGCTCTGGAAACACCATATATTTT. This sequence encodes CASSIDRSSGNTIYF. Supplemented by reference TRBV19 and TRBJ1-3, the full variable domain reads DGGITQSPKYLFRKEGQNVTLSCEQNLNHDAMYWYRQDPGQGLRLIYYSQIVNDFQKGDIAEGYSVSREKKESFPLTVTSAQKNPTAFYLCASSIDRSSGNTIYFGEGSWLTVV.

This clone was observed a handful of times. The rearrangement links TRBV7-2 to TRBJ1-1; D unresolved. This CDR3 comprises 13 residues. V gave up 8 bases and J gave up 3 bases, with 13 bases separating them. Germline lookup yields CDR1 SGHTA and CDR2 FQGNSA. The CDR3 DNA follows: TGTGCCAGCTCTGGGCAATTGTACACTGAAGCTTTCTTT. Translated: CASSGQLYTEAFF.

The chain combines TRBV4-2 with TRBJ1-5, with 7 positions matching TRBD1. The V gene end was trimmed by 2 bases and the J gene end by 9 bases; junction bases not matched to a gene: 4. CDR3 length: 13 residues. CDR1 and CDR2 (germline): LGHNA, YNFKEQ. This CDR3 is CASSQSQGPPQHF. CDR3 in DNA: TGTGCCAGCAGCCAATCACAGGGGCCGCCCCAGCATTTT.

The gene calls are TRBV28 and TRBJ2-1, with TRBD2 matching over 7 bases. V trimming: 2 bases; J trimming: 6 bases; junction bases outside the gene matches: 7. The CDR3 is 15 amino acids. Germline CDR1 is MDHEN and CDR2 is SYDVKM. CDR3 in amino acids: CASSLRGGVANEQFF. DNA of the CDR3: TGTGCCAGCAGTTTACGTGGGGGGGTAGCCAATGAGCAGTTCTTC.

This clone was recorded a few times. The chain is built from TRBV5-4 and TRBJ2-3; D may be TRBD1 (7 bases). The V gene's germline CDR1 is SGHNT and CDR2 YYREEE (reference sequence). This CDR3 has 15 residues. V gave up 0 bases and J gave up 3 bases, with 11 bases separating them. The CDR3 coding sequence is TGTGCCAGCAGCTTGGGACAGGGAGGAACAGATACGCAGTATTTT. Translation gives CASSLGQGGTDTQYF.

The chain employs TRBV5-4 and TRBJ1-2, with D unclear. The CDR3 totals 14 residues. Trimming stripped 0 bases from V and 3 bases from J, with 9 bases between. CDR1 and CDR2 from the germline V gene are SGHNT and YYREEE (reference sequence). CDR3 DNA sequence: TGTGCCAGCAGCTTGGCCGGTGGGGACTATGGCTACACCTTC. This sequence encodes CASSLAGGDYGYTF. The whole variable domain, filled in from reference TRBV5-4 and TRBJ1-2, reads ETGVTQSPTHLIKTRGQQVTLRCSSQSGHNTVSWYQQALGQGPQFIFQYYREEENGRGNFPPRFSGLQFPNYSSELNVNALELDDSALYLCASSLAGGDYGYTFGSGTRLTVV.

The chain combines TRBV14 with TRBJ1-1; D is unclear. The germline V and J ends were trimmed by 1 base and 0 bases, with 9 bases remaining between them. The CDR3 runs to 15 residues. Germline lookup yields CDR1 SGHDN and CDR2 FVKESK. The CDR3 here is CASSQGGNLNTEAFF. As DNA, the CDR3 is TGTGCCAGCAGCCAAGGAGGGAACCTGAACACTGAAGCTTTCTTT.

CDR3 sequence reads: CASSPSDPYSSYNEQFF. The CDR3 DNA reads TGTGCCAGCTCACCATCCGATCCTTACAGCTCCTACAATGAGCAGTTCTTC. The chain carries TRBV18 and TRBJ2-1, with unresolved D. The CDR3 contains 17 residues. Germline V gene sequence: CDR1 KGHSH, CDR2 LQKENI. V lost 2 bases and J 0 bases, leaving 14 bases between the germline ends.

To note about this clone: Other DNA sequences in the sample encode the same CDR3. The chain carries TRBV15 and TRBJ2-7; D not certain. Trimming shortened V by 5 bases and J by 7 bases, and 15 bases separated the two germline ends. Germline V gives CDR1 LNHNV, CDR2 YYDKDF (reference sequence). CDR3 length: 13 amino acids. The CDR3 here is CATSGQSEGEQYF. The CDR3 bases are TGTGCCACCAGCGGGCAGTCCGAAGGGGAGCAGTACTTC.

V and J are TRBV11-3 and TRBJ2-2; D gene uncertain. From germline, CDR1 is SGHNT and CDR2 YENEEA. Trimming cost V 4 bases and J 0 bases, with 9 bases left between them. This CDR3 region has 15 residues. The CDR3: CASSYDGPNTGELFF. Here the CDR3 DNA reads TGTGCCAGCAGCTATGACGGGCCGAACACCGGGGAGCTGTTTTTT.

The chain carries TRBV6-1 and TRBJ1-2, with TRBD1 identical over 9 bases. The CDR3 is made up of 14 amino acids. Trimming took 3 bases from V and 7 from J; bases not matched to a gene: 6. Per germline, CDR1 MNHNS and CDR2 SASEGT. CDR3 sequence: CASSEMGTGLGYTF. Here the CDR3 DNA reads TGTGCCAGCAGTGAGATGGGGACAGGGCTTGGCTACACCTTC.

The J gene is TRBJ1-4, the V gene TRBV19, with D maybe TRBD1 (5 bases). The germline V gene encodes CDR1 LNHDA and CDR2 SQIVND (reference sequence). CDR3 size: 15 residues. Trimming left V 1 base short and J 0 bases short, with 6 bases between. In DNA, the CDR3 is TGTGCCAGTAGTATAGCAGGGACAACTAATGAAAAACTGTTTTTT. Translating it yields CASSIAGTTNEKLFF.

Comments on this clone: An end of the junction does not agree with germline; a read error may underlie this. The same CDR3 can be traced to other DNA sequences in this sample. V is TRBV5-4 and J is TRBJ2-1; TRBD2 matches 12 bases. The germline V gene has CDR1 SGHNT and CDR2 YYREEE (reference sequence). The CDR3 has 14 amino acids. The CDR3 reads CASSLAASGGALFF. CDR3 sequence (DNA): TGTGCCAGCAGTTTGGCAGCTAGCGGGGGGGCTTTGTTCTTC. The full variable domain, in which reference TRBV5-4 and TRBJ2-1 provide the parts outside the CDR3, is ETGVTQSPTHLIKTRGQQVTLRCSSQSGHNTVSWYQQALGQGPQFIFQYYREEENGRGNFPPRFSGLQFPNYSSELNVNALELDDSALYLCASSLAASGGALFFGPGTRLTVL.

V is TRBV10-2 and J is TRBJ2-6; D not certain. The CDR3 has 19 amino acids. With 5 bases removed from V and 0 bases from J, the gap between germline ends came to 20 bases. The germline V gene encodes CDR1 WSHSY and CDR2 SAAADI. CDR3 loop: CASSPENSLGRSGANVLTF. The DNA of the CDR3 is TGCGCCAGCAGTCCTGAAAACTCACTTGGGCGCTCTGGGGCCAACGTCCTGACTTTC.

This clone was detected only a few times. The chain combines TRBV4-1 with TRBJ2-5; a weak D match, TRBD1 (6 bases). Germline values: CDR1 MGHRA, CDR2 YSYEKL. This CDR3 has 17 amino acids. V lost 0 bases and J 5 bases, leaving 19 bases between the germline ends. This CDR3 is CASSQDGLAGARETQYF. The CDR3 DNA is TGCGCCAGCAGCCAAGATGGTCTTGCAGGGGCCCGGGAGACCCAGTACTTC.

The CDR3 DNA follows: TGCGCCAGCAGCTTGGAGGGAGAAGCTTTCTTT. It encodes CASSLEGEAFF. This chain links TRBV5-1 with TRBJ1-1; no clear D gene. CDR3 length: 11 amino acids. Per germline, CDR1 SGHRS and CDR2 YFSETQ. Trimming shortened V by 0 bases and J by 8 bases, and 5 bases separated the two germline ends.

The chain carries TRBV16 and TRBJ1-1; no definite D call. Trimming stripped 0 bases from V and 2 bases from J, with 7 bases between. Germline CDR1 is KGHSY and CDR2 is FQNENV. This CDR3 spans 14 amino acids. For the CDR3, the DNA is TGTGCCAGCAGCCAATCGCCAGGTAACACTGAAGCTTTCTTT. Amino acid sequence: CASSQSPGNTEAFF.

This clone appeared a single time. In DNA, the CDR3 is TGTGCCAGCAGTTACGCAGGGACAGGGCATGACTATGGCTACACCTTC. It codes for CASSYAGTGHDYGYTF. V is TRBV6-6 and J is TRBJ1-2; 9 nucleotides match TRBD1. V lost 2 bases, J lost 3 bases, and 7 bases stayed unmatched. Germline loops: CDR1 MNHNY, CDR2 SVGAGI (reference sequence). The CDR3 spans 16 residues.

This sequence joins TRBV19 and TRBJ2-5, with 9 nucleotides matching TRBD2. Germline CDR1 reads LNHDA; CDR2 reads SQIVND (reference sequence). V was clipped by 5 bases and J by 5 bases; unmatched bases: 9. The CDR3 spans 15 residues. The CDR3 DNA sequence: TGTGCCAGTAGTCTACGGACTAGCGAAATGGAGACCCAGTACTTC. Translation: CASSLRTSEMETQYF.

The V and J genes are TRBV11-2 and TRBJ2-5; perhaps TRBD1 as D (5 bases). The CDR3 covers 15 residues. Germline V lookup: CDR1 SGHAT, CDR2 FQNNGV. V was cut by 1 base and J by 7 bases, with 16 bases left in between. This CDR3 is CASSLGGIGARTQYF. CDR3 in DNA: TGTGCCAGCAGCTTAGGGGGTATTGGGGCGCGGACCCAGTACTTC. The variable domain in full, with the rest retrieved from reference TRBV11-2 and TRBJ2-5, is EAGVAQSPRYKIIEKRQSVAFWCNPISGHATLYWYQQILGQGPKLLIQFQNNGVVDDSQLPKDRFSAERLKGVDSTLKIQPAKLEDSAVYLCASSLGGIGARTQYFGPGTRLLVL.

The genes are TRBV18 and TRBJ2-5, with 9 bases aligning to TRBD2. The better agreement between TRBJ2-7 and the DNA end casts doubt on the J call. Germline values: CDR1 KGHSH, CDR2 LQKENI. The CDR3 has 15 amino acids. CDR3 sequence: CASSPASAGGSEQYF. The CDR3 DNA reads as TGTGCCAGCTCACCTGCATCAGCGGGAGGCTCCGAGCAGTACTTC.